Detailed here is one T cell receptor beta chain. The assay was immunoSEQ multiplex PCR, and TCRdb's table has in-frame clones only and misses some. The sample shows some 49,000 clones, 90% to 95% of them seen only once. The entry originates in a study of T cells in tuberculosis. On the study more broadly: PBMC were archived before or within 7 days of starting treatment.

Time point indicated: new active TB diagnosis, blood taken before or within 7 days of starting treatment. Patients were newly diagnosed, HIV-seronegative, and aged 18 or older. On average approximately 100,000 T cells per donor were immunosequenced. This CDR3 has 16 residues. With 1 base clipped from V and 7 bases from J, the junction kept 10 bases outside the gene matches. Germline V CDR1 and CDR2: SNHLY, FYNNEI. The TCR originated in an adult with tuberculosis. The source was PBMCs, collected at tuberculosis diagnosis. The rearrangement joins TRBV2 to TRBJ1-1; TRBD1 aligns across 9 bases. CDR3 nucleotides: TGTGCCAGCAGTGAAGGTAGTCCCGGGACAGGGTTTGAAGCTTTCTTT. Translating it yields CASSEGSPGTGFEAFF.